This entry lists 15 T cell receptor beta chains sequenced from one sample in a study of CD8+ T cells in alopecia areata (dated by TCRdb to the late 2010s). Receptors were amplified or captured by the immunoSEQ multiplex PCR assay. For TCR sequencing, RNA was extracted from every sample and reverse transcribed into cDNA to serve as template. TCRdb holds this immuneACCESS table with in-frame rearrangements only. Some clones are missing; in checked studies, unresolved V genes explain under half, and the rest has no known cause. This sample shows about 110,000 clones, and none of them turns up only once. The ten most abundant clones make up 15% to 20% of the sample. What was sequenced was lesional skin. Source of these receptors: a C3H/HeJ mouse with alopecia areata. This strain of mice has MHC haplotype H2-k.

This clone turned up a few times. Gene names are the mouse ones. Coverage ceases 4 residues before the CDR3 finishes, and the germline J gene fills in the end. The chain uses TRBV13-1 and TRBJ2-3; D possibly corresponds to TRBD2 (6 bases). Per the germline V gene, CDR1 is NSHNY and CDR2 is SYGAGN. The ends were cut back, 3 bases at V and 0 bases at J, with 11 bases in the middle. This CDR3 comprises 15 residues. CDR3 in amino acids: CASSARLASAETLYF. CDR3 DNA, as far as it was read: TGTGCCAGCAGTGCCAGACTGGCTAGTGCAGAA.

This clone was found many times. Each gene name is a mouse one. The read comes to an end 4 residues before the CDR3 does, leaving the germline J gene to fill in the end. The genes are TRBV13-3 and TRBJ1-1; 9 positions match TRBD1. CDR1 is NNHDY and CDR2 is SYVADS in the germline V gene. This CDR3 has 14 residues. CDR3: CASSDPGQGSEVFF. The part of the CDR3 DNA that was read is TGTGCCAGCAGTGATCCGGGACAGGGCTCA.

In its sample, this clone was seen a few times. Each gene name is a mouse one. Read sequence stops 4 residues before the CDR3 end, and the germline J gene provides the missing end. The V and J genes are TRBV19 and TRBJ2-3; TRBD2 agrees at 10 bases. V was clipped by 4 bases and J by 1 base; unmatched bases: 9. CDR1 is FNHDT, CDR2 SITEND, per germline (reference sequence). The CDR3 covers 17 residues. The CDR3 sequence is CASSPSWGGARAETLYF. Partial CDR3 DNA: TGTGCCAGCAGTCCCTCCTGGGGGGGCGCCCGTGCAGAA.

There are a few counts of this clone. Each gene name is a mouse one. The read is 4 residues too short to cover the CDR3 end, so that end is filled in from the germline J gene. V gene TRBV1 combines with J gene TRBJ2-7; the match to TRBD2 covers 11 bases. The CDR3 covers 17 residues. Per the germline V gene, CDR1 is NSQYPW and CDR2 is LRSPGD (reference sequence). Germline trimming cut 1 base from V and 2 bases from J; bases unmatched to any gene: 7. This chain's CDR3 is CTCSAAPGLGDPYEQYF. The part of the CDR3 DNA that was read is TGCACCTGCAGTGCAGCCCCGGGACTGGGGGACCCCTAT.

This clone was seen a few times. Gene labels here are mouse ones. Read data end 4 residues before the CDR3 end; the end is taken from the germline J gene. The genes are TRBV19 and TRBJ2-4, with 9 nucleotides matching TRBD2. With V trimmed by 5 bases and J by 0 bases, 4 bases remained unmatched. The length of the CDR3 is 15 residues. The germline V gene encodes CDR1 FNHDT and CDR2 SITEND (reference sequence). CDR3 amino acids: CASRDWGFSQNTLYF. The CDR3 bases that were read are TGTGCCAGCAGGGACTGGGGTTTTAGTCAAAAC.

This clone was observed a few times. Mouse gene names and germline throughout. From the germline J gene comes the end of the CDR3, since the read stops 4 residues before it. This chain joins TRBV13-3 and TRBJ1-1, with TRBD1 matching over 12 bases. CDR1 is NNHDY and CDR2 is SYVADS in the germline V gene. The CDR3 contains 16 residues. CDR3 amino acids: CASSELGQGARTEVFF. The sequenced part of the CDR3 DNA is TGTGCCAGCAGTGAATTGGGACAGGGGGCGCGGACA.

In regard to this clone: Genes here carry mouse names. The read ends 4 residues early relative to the CDR3; the germline J gene fills the gap. The chain employs TRBV19 and TRBJ1-4; a weak D match, TRBD1 (6 bases). CDR1 and CDR2 from the germline V gene are FNHDT and SITEND (reference sequence). The CDR3 has 13 amino acids. Incomplete CDR3 DNA: TGTGCCAGCAGTCCCTACAGGGCCGAA. This sequence encodes CASSPYRAE. The whole CDR3 sequence reads CASSPYRAERLFF.

This clone turned up a few times. Gene names and germline match the mouse. The read terminates 4 residues before the CDR3 end, so the remaining end is supplied by the germline J gene. The chain is built from TRBV19 and TRBJ2-5; 9 nucleotides match TRBD2. V was pared by 5 bases and J by 3 bases, with 4 bases of the junction left unmatched. CDR1 and CDR2 (germline): FNHDT, SITEND (reference sequence). This CDR3 contains 14 residues. Partial CDR3 DNA: TGTGCCAGCAGCCACCTGGGGGGGCAAGAC. This encodes CASSHLGGQD. The entire CDR3 sequence reads CASSHLGGQDTQYF. The entire variable domain, with the rest obtained from reference TRBV19 and TRBJ2-5, is as follows: GGIITQTPKFLIGQEGQKLTLKCQQNFNHDTMYWYRQDSGKGLRLIYYSITENDLQKGDLSEGYDASREKKSSFSLTVTSAQKNEMAVFLCASSHLGGQDTQYFGPGTRLLVL.

This clone was found a few times. The gene names here belong to mouse. Coverage ceases 4 residues before the CDR3 finishes, and the germline J gene fills in the end. The same CDR3 arises from other DNA sequences in this sample as well. V usage is TRBV13-3 and J usage is TRBJ2-4; TRBD2 matches at 10 bases. There are 16 residues in the CDR3. Germline CDR1 is NNHDY and CDR2 is SYVADS. Trimming at V came to 3 bases and at J to 0 bases, leaving 4 bases not matched to a gene. The chain's CDR3 is CASSGTGGGSQNTLYF. Partial CDR3 DNA: TGTGCCAGCAGTGGGACTGGGGGAGGGAGTCAAAAC.

This clone has only a few counts. The gene symbols are mouse symbols. The read halts 4 residues ahead of the CDR3 end, with the missing end drawn from the germline J gene. The chain employs TRBV1 and TRBJ1-4; 8 bases line up with TRBD1. Looked up from germline, CDR1 is NSQYPW and CDR2 is LRSPGD (reference sequence). The CDR3 length is 16 residues. Trimming took 3 bases from V and 4 from J; bases not matched to a gene: 7. The CDR3 loop is CTCSAAPGTGNERLFF. CDR3 DNA, as far as it was read: TGCACCTGCAGTGCCGCTCCCGGGACAGGCAACGAA.

For this clone: Here the gene names and germline are mouse. The read terminates 4 residues before the CDR3 end, so the remaining end is supplied by the germline J gene. The chain is built from TRBV13-3 and TRBJ2-1; tentatively, D is TRBD2 (7 bases). Germline V CDR1 and CDR2: NNHDY, SYVADS. This CDR3 spans 15 amino acids. The V and J ends lost 1 base and 3 bases respectively, with 11 bases between them. The covered CDR3 bases are TGTGCCAGCAGTGATCGGGGGGCCGGCTATGCT. It encodes CASSDRGAGYA. The full CDR3 protein reads CASSDRGAGYAEQFF.

This clone was counted only a few times. The gene names given are mouse names. The CDR3 goes on 4 residues after the read ends, and that part is filled in from the germline J gene. The chain uses TRBV13-3 and TRBJ2-4; 9 bases align to TRBD2. The germline V gene encodes CDR1 NNHDY and CDR2 SYVADS. The CDR3 runs 14 residues. The CDR3 DNA, read in part, is TGTGCCAGCAGCCCCGGGACTGGGAAAAAC. It specifies CASSPGTGKN. The CDR3 in its entirety is CASSPGTGKNTLYF. Complete variable domain (other parts from reference TRBV13-3 and TRBJ2-4): EAAVTQSPRSKVAVTGGKVTLSCHQTNNHDYMYWYRQDTGHGLRLIHYSYVADSTEKGDIPDGYKASRPSQENFSLILELASLSQTAVYFCASSPGTGKNTLYFGAGTRLSVL.

This clone was seen repeatedly, ten times or more. Genes here carry mouse names. Sequencing ends 4 residues short of the CDR3 end; the germline J gene provides the rest. The gene calls are TRBV13-3 and TRBJ2-7; D is unclear. The germline V gene encodes CDR1 NNHDY and CDR2 SYVADS. There are 13 residues in the CDR3. V lost 1 base, J lost 1 base, and 6 bases lay in between. The CDR3 DNA, read in part, is TGTGCCAGCAGTGATCGACAATCCTAT. Its translation: CASSDRQSY. In full, the CDR3 reads CASSDRQSYEQYF.

This clone was recorded many times. The listed TCRdb protein conflicts with the DNA translation at residue 10, and the protein shown is translated directly from the DNA. Mouse gene names apply. The read finishes 3 residues shy of the CDR3 end, and the germline J gene is used to complete it. The chain has TRBV13-3 and TRBJ1-6; no reliable D call. TRBJ1-6 is assigned to the ORF class and has an uncertain function. Trimming left V 1 base short and J 11 bases short, with 10 bases between. This CDR3 has 13 amino acids. The germline V gene encodes CDR1 NNHDY and CDR2 SYVADS. CDR3 DNA, as far as it was read: TGTGCCAGCAGTGATCAGGAAATGGCGCCC. Amino acid sequence: CASSDQEMAP. In full, the CDR3 reads CASSDQEMAPLYF.

This clone has more than one count but fewer than ten. Gene names are the mouse ones. The read gets to within 4 residues of the CDR3 end, and the germline J gene fills in the rest. V gene TRBV1 combines with J gene TRBJ1-1, with 8 bases matching TRBD1. Per the germline V gene, CDR1 is NSQYPW and CDR2 is LRSPGD (reference sequence). After removal of 4 bases from V and 1 base from J, the junction contained 8 bases not matched to a gene. The CDR3 covers 16 residues. The CDR3 region is CTCSESQGARNTEVFF. The sequenced part of the CDR3 DNA is TGCACCTGCAGTGAGAGCCAGGGGGCGAGGAACACA.